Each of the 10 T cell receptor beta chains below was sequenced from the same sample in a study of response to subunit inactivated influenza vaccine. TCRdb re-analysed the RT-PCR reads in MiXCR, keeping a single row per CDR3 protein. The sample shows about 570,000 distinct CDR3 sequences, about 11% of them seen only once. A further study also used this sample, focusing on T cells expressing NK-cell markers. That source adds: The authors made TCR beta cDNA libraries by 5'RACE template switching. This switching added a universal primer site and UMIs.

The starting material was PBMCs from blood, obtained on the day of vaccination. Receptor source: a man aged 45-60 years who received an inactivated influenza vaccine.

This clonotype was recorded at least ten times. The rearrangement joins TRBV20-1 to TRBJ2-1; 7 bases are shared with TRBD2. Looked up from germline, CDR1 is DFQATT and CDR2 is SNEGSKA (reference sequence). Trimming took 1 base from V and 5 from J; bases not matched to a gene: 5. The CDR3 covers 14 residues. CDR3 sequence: CSARVRGDDNEQFF. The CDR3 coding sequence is TGCAGTGCTAGAGTACGGGGGGATGACAATGAGCAGTTCTTC.

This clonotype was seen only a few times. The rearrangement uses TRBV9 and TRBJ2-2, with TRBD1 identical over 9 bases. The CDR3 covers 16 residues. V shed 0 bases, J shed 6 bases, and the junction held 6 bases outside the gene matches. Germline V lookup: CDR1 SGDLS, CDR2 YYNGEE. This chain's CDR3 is CASSVVGTGLSGELFF. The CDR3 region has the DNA TGTGCCAGCAGCGTAGTGGGGACAGGGTTATCCGGGGAGCTGTTTTTT.

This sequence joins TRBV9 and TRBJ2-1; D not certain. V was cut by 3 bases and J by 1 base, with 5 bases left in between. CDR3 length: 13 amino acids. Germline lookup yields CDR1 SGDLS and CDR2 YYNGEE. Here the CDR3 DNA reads TGTGCCAGCAGCGGTCTTTCCTACAATGAGCAGTTCTTC. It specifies CASSGLSYNEQFF.

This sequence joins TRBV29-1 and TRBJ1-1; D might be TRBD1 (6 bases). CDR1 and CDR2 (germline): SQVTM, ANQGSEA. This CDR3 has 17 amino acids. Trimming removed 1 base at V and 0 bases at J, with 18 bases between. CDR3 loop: CSVEGSVRQAVNTEAFF. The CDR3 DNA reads TGCAGCGTTGAAGGCTCGGTAAGACAGGCCGTGAACACTGAAGCTTTCTTT.

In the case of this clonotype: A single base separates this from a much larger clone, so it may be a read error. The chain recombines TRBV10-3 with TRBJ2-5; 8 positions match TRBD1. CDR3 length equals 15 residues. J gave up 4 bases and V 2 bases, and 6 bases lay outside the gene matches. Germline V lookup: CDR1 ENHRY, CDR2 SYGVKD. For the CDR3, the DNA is TGTGCCATCAGTGAGGTTGGGACAGGTGGAGAGACCCAGTACTTC. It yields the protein CAISEVGTGGETQYF.

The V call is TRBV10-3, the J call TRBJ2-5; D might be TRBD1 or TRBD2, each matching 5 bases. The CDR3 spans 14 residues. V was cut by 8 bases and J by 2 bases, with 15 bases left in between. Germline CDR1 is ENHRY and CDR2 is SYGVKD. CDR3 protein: CAIARDGNQETQYF. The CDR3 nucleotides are TGTGCCATCGCCCGGGACGGAAATCAAGAGACCCAGTACTTC.

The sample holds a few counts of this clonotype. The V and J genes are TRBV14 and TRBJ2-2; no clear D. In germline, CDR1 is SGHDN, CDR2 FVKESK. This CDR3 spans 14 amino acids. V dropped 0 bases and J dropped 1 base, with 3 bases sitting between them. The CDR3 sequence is CASSQEQNTGELFF. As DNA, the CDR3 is TGTGCCAGCAGCCAAGAACAGAACACCGGGGAGCTGTTTTTT.

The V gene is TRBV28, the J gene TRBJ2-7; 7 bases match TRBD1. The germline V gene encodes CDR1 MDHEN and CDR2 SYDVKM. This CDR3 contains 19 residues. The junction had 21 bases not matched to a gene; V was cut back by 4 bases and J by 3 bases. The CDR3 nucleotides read TGTGCCAGCAGTTCCGTCTCAGGGGGTGGCCCGGCGGGCAACTACGAGCAGTACTTC. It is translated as CASSSVSGGGPAGNYEQYF.

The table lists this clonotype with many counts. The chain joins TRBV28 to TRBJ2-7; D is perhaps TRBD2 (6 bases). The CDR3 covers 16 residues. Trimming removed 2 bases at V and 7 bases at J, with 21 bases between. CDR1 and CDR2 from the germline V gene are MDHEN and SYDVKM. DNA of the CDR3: TGTGCCAGCAGTTTACTCCAATCCGGGAGAACTAGTGAGCAGTACTTC. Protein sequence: CASSLLQSGRTSEQYF.

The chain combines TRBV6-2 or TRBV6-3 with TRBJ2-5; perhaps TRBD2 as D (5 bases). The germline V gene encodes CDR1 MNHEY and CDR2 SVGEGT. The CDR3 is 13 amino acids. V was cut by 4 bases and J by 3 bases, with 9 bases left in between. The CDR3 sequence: CASSSLREETQYF. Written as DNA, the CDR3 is TGTGCCAGCAGTTCTCTGCGGGAAGAGACCCAGTACTTC.